The 13 T cell receptor beta chains below come from one sample, sequenced in a study of blood T cell repertoires in COVID-19. Measured with immunoSEQ multiplex PCR; TCRdb has only the in-frame clones, and not every one. The sample includes fewer than 250,000 clones, 83% of them seen just once. The specimen was peripheral blood. These receptor sequences come from a human donor in a cohort sampled during active COVID-19.

The chain employs TRBV3-1 (or the pseudogene TRBV3-2) and TRBJ1-4; unclear D gene. CDR3 length equals 15 residues. Germline V lookup: CDR1 LGHDT, CDR2 YNNKEL (reference sequence). Trimming removed 2 bases at V and 4 bases at J, with 11 bases between. The CDR3 spells CASSQLAGYNEKLFF. In nucleotides, the CDR3 is TGTGCCAGCAGCCAACTCGCGGGTTATAATGAAAAACTGTTTTTT.

This clone has a single count. This chain links TRBV6-1 with TRBJ1-5; 7 bases line up with TRBD1. CDR1 and CDR2 from the germline V gene are MNHNS and SASEGT. V lost 3 bases to trimming and J lost 1 base; unmatched junction nucleotides: 6. This CDR3 is built from 16 residues. CDR3 in amino acids: CASSEVGQISNQPQHF. The CDR3 DNA reads TGTGCCAGCAGTGAGGTGGGACAGATAAGCAATCAGCCCCAGCATTTT.

The genes are TRBV25-1 and TRBJ2-7; 7 nucleotides agree with TRBD2. There are 15 residues in the CDR3. V lost 6 bases, J lost 3 bases, and 11 bases stayed unmatched. Germline CDR1 MGHDK, CDR2 SYGVNS. The CDR3: CASSPPAGARYEQYF. In DNA, the CDR3 is TGTGCCAGCAGCCCACCGGCGGGAGCCCGCTACGAGCAGTACTTC.

The CDR3: CASTTDRGYQETQYF. The CDR3 DNA reads TGTGCCAGCACCACGGACAGGGGGTACCAAGAGACCCAGTACTTC. This sequence joins TRBV28 and TRBJ2-5; 10 bases agree with TRBD1. The V segment lost 7 bases and the J segment 0 bases; nucleotides outside the gene matches: 5. The CDR3 extends over 15 amino acids. Germline V lookup: CDR1 MDHEN, CDR2 SYDVKM.

V and J are TRBV5-4 and TRBJ2-1; 7 nucleotides align to TRBD2. Germline trimming cut 4 bases from V and 3 bases from J; bases unmatched to any gene: 4. Per the germline V gene, CDR1 is SGHNT and CDR2 is YYREEE (reference sequence). This CDR3 spans 14 amino acids. CDR3 coding DNA: TGTGCCAGCAGCACCGAGCGGGGCTACAATGAGCAGTTCTTC. This gives the protein CASSTERGYNEQFF. Full variable domain (remainder filled in from reference TRBV5-4 and TRBJ2-1): ETGVTQSPTHLIKTRGQQVTLRCSSQSGHNTVSWYQQALGQGPQFIFQYYREEENGRGNFPPRFSGLQFPNYSSELNVNALELDDSALYLCASSTERGYNEQFFGPGTRLTVL.

The rearrangement links TRBV9 to TRBJ2-7; TRBD2 might be the D (6 bases). The CDR3 loop spans 15 amino acids. V lost 4 bases to trimming and J lost 3 bases, with 17 bases between them. Germline CDR1 is SGDLS and CDR2 is YYNGEE. CDR3 sequence reads: CASSQAGTSFYEQYF. The DNA for the CDR3 is TGTGCCAGCAGCCAGGCCGGGACTTCCTTCTACGAGCAGTACTTC.

This chain joins TRBV21-1 and TRBJ1-6. TRBV21-1 is tagged as a pseudogene. The CDR3 runs to 16 residues. The CDR3, as DNA: TGTGCCAGCAGCAAAGAGGAGGGATCCTATAATTCACCCCTCCACTTT. This codes for CASSKEEGSYNSPLHF.

The chain employs TRBV1 and TRBJ2-3; the table's D call, TRBD2, was not checked against the DNA. TRBV1 is reported as a pseudogene. This CDR3 has 17 amino acids. CDR3 protein: CTSSQVSGRGCTDTQYF. In DNA, the CDR3 is TGCACCAGCAGCCAAGTTAGCGGTCGGGGGTGCACAGATACGCAGTATTTT.

This chain uses TRBV7-3 with TRBJ2-2, with 11 bases identical to TRBD2. CDR1 and CDR2 from the germline V gene are SGHTA and FQGTGA. CDR3 length: 15 residues. The trim removed 5 bases at V and 5 bases at J, leaving 4 bases unmatched. CDR3 amino acids: CASSPGLAVTGELFF. The CDR3 DNA is TGTGCCAGCAGCCCGGGACTAGCGGTTACCGGGGAGCTGTTTTTT.

This chain uses TRBV11-2 with TRBJ2-5; D might be TRBD1 (5 bases). Per germline, CDR1 SGHAT and CDR2 FQNNGV. Trimming removed 2 bases at V and 2 bases at J, with 9 bases between. The CDR3 totals 14 residues. CDR3 sequence reads: CASSLHRSQETQYF. The CDR3 nucleotides are TGTGCCAGCAGCTTACACAGGAGTCAAGAGACCCAGTACTTC.

The rearrangement uses TRBV11-2 and TRBJ2-5; D is uncertain. Per the germline V gene, CDR1 is SGHAT and CDR2 is FQNNGV. The V end was cut by 2 bases, the J end by 2 bases, with 3 bases between. The CDR3 has 12 residues. The CDR3, as DNA: TGTGCCAGCAGCTTACTACAAGAGACCCAGTACTTC. Protein: CASSLLQETQYF.

This sequence joins TRBV30 and TRBJ2-7; 7 nucleotides match TRBD1. CDR1 is GTSNPN and CDR2 is SVGIG in the germline V gene (reference sequence). V shed 0 bases, J shed 5 bases, and the junction held 10 bases outside the gene matches. The CDR3 has 15 amino acids. CDR3 DNA: TGTGCCTGGAGTGTTTTCCGACAGGGTCCTGACGAGCAGTACTTC. Translating it yields CAWSVFRQGPDEQYF.

The chain recombines TRBV2 with TRBJ2-5; D is unclear. This CDR3 region has 11 residues. V shed 6 bases and J shed 3 bases, with 5 bases lying between them. Per the germline V gene, CDR1 is SNHLY and CDR2 is FYNNEI. The CDR3 reads CASSLEETQYF. CDR3 DNA: TGTGCCAGCAGCCTAGAAGAGACCCAGTACTTC.